The TCR beta chain under discussion was sequenced for a study of blood T cell repertoires in COVID-19. Study summary: Italy, Spain and the United States were the sources of the convalescent and acute COVID-19 samples. PBMCs, B-cell-depleted T cells, or T cells provided the cDNA or gDNA that made up the material.

Under the authors' procedure: Amplification of reference gene primers provided the estimated nucleated cell counts. The table came from immunoSEQ multiplex PCR; TCRdb's copy has only in-frame clones and leaves some out. That table furnishes V, J and clone size, whereas the DNA furnished D and trimming. The table shows about 190,000 clones, with 84% occurring only once. This sequence originates from a woman in her sixties or seventies with active or convalescent COVID-19. The sample consisted of peripheral blood.

The CDR3, as DNA: TGTGCCCCCTTACTGGGGGGGGTCCGAGAGACCCAGTACTTC. Its translation: CAPLLGGVRETQYF. The chain has TRBV21-1 and TRBJ2-5; no DNA check was done on the table's D call, TRBD2. TRBV21-1 counts as a pseudogene. This CDR3 contains 14 residues.